Shown below are 27 T cell receptor beta chains from a single sample sequenced in a study of blood T cell repertoires in COVID-19. TCRdb's copy holds only in-frame clones and misses some; the assay was immunoSEQ multiplex PCR. Of about 140,000 clones listed, 80% to 90% are singletons. Sequenced input: PBMCs or T cells enriched from blood (not recorded which). The receptors originated from a man aged 55-75 years who had recovered from COVID-19.

The chain links TRBV3-1 (or the pseudogene TRBV3-2) to TRBJ2-1; 9 nucleotides align to TRBD2. The CDR3 is 16 residues long. V lost 0 bases to trimming and J lost 3 bases; unmatched junction nucleotides: 3. Germline CDR1 LGHDT, CDR2 YNNKEL (reference sequence). CDR3 amino acids: CASSQDPSGVYNEQFF. The DNA for the CDR3 is TGTGCCAGCAGCCAAGACCCTAGCGGGGTCTACAATGAGCAGTTCTTC.

The rearrangement joins TRBV19 to TRBJ1-1, with 10 bases that match TRBD1. Trimming cost V 0 bases and J 3 bases; bases outside gene matches: 10. The V gene's germline CDR1 is LNHDA and CDR2 SQIVND (reference sequence). The CDR3 runs to 18 residues. The CDR3 protein is CASSIDLGDRGWDTEAFF. The CDR3 nucleotides read TGTGCCAGTAGTATAGATCTAGGGGACAGGGGTTGGGACACTGAAGCTTTCTTT. Supplemented by reference TRBV19 and TRBJ1-1, the full variable domain reads DGGITQSPKYLFRKEGQNVTLSCEQNLNHDAMYWYRQDPGQGLRLIYYSQIVNDFQKGDIAEGYSVSREKKESFPLTVTSAQKNPTAFYLCASSIDLGDRGWDTEAFFGQGTRLTVV.

The chain couples TRBV18 to TRBJ2-3, with a possible D match to TRBD2 (6 bases). The V end lost 0 bases, the J end lost 4 bases, and 14 bases lay between the germline ends. This CDR3 has 16 amino acids. Germline V gene data show CDR1 as KGHSH and CDR2 as LQKENI. DNA for the CDR3: TGTGCCAGCTCACCACCGCGGGGAGGACTGGCAGATACGCAGTATTTT. Residues: CASSPPRGGLADTQYF.

The CDR3, as DNA: TGTGCCAGTAGTATCCCAGGGAGTAGCGGGACCCAGTACTTC. The encoded protein is CASSIPGSSGTQYF. The rearrangement uses TRBV19 and TRBJ2-5, with D tentatively TRBD2 (6 bases). This CDR3 comprises 14 residues. Trimming removed 3 bases at V and 7 bases at J, with 15 bases between. CDR1 and CDR2 from the germline V gene are LNHDA and SQIVND (reference sequence).

Comments on this clone: Germline and junction disagree at one end, which may indicate a read error. The rearrangement uses TRBV29-1 and TRBJ1-2, with a weak D call TRBD1 (6 bases). CDR1 and CDR2 (germline): SQVTM, ANQGSEA. The CDR3 has 12 residues. The CDR3, as DNA: TGCAGCGTTGAAGGGACAGACTATGGTTACACCTTC. This gives the protein CSVEGTDYGYTF.

This clone was found a few times. The rearrangement links TRBV7-3 to TRBJ1-6, with D uncertain. Trimming left V 1 base short and J 10 bases short, with 11 bases between. Germline assignment: CDR1 SGHTA and CDR2 FQGTGA. This CDR3 contains 14 residues. Written as DNA, the CDR3 is TGTGCCAGCAGCTTAAGTCTGGGCCAGTCACCCCTCCACTTT. Protein sequence: CASSLSLGQSPLHF.

The rearrangement uses TRBV30 and TRBJ1-6; D remains ambiguous. V lost 1 base, J lost 14 bases, and 15 bases lay in between. The CDR3 sequence is 13 residues long. Germline V CDR1 and CDR2: GTSNPN, SVGIG (reference sequence). The CDR3 sequence is CAWSDWTGPSLHF. DNA of the CDR3: TGTGCCTGGAGTGATTGGACTGGGCCGTCCCTCCACTTT.

This chain links TRBV5-6 with TRBJ2-7; maybe TRBD1 (6 bases). Trimming stripped 5 bases from V and 3 bases from J, with 15 bases between. The CDR3 is made up of 14 amino acids. Germline values: CDR1 SGHDT, CDR2 YYEEEE. The CDR3, as DNA: TGTGCCAGCAGTCCGACAGGCCGCTACTACGAGCAGTACTTC. Translated: CASSPTGRYYEQYF.

The sample holds one count of this clone. The chain couples TRBV25-1 to TRBJ1-1; the D gene is possibly TRBD1 (6 bases). The CDR3 runs 15 residues. V was cut by 5 bases and J by 3 bases, with 16 bases left in between. Germline CDR1 MGHDK, CDR2 SYGVNS. DNA for the CDR3: TGTGCCAGCAGTCCAAGGGGGGGGTTGGACACTGAAGCTTTCTTT. It encodes CASSPRGGLDTEAFF.

In this sample, this clone turned up once. V and J are TRBV5-1 and TRBJ2-5, with 8 nucleotides matching TRBD1. The V and J ends lost 4 bases and 4 bases, in that order; junction bases with no gene match: 9. The CDR3 is made up of 15 amino acids. Germline CDR1 reads SGHRS; CDR2 reads YFSETQ. DNA for the CDR3: TGCGCCAGCAGCCTGCAGGGGGCGGGTGGAGAGACCCAGTACTTC. Translation: CASSLQGAGGETQYF.

The rearrangement uses TRBV7-6 and TRBJ2-1; TRBD2 might be the D (5 bases). The V end was cut by 5 bases, the J end by 10 bases, with 15 bases between. This CDR3 is built from 13 residues. CDR1 and CDR2 (germline): SGHVS, FNYEAQ. CDR3 residues: CASSMLTEREQFF. The CDR3 bases are TGTGCCAGCAGCATGCTGACTGAGCGGGAGCAGTTCTTC.

The gene calls are TRBV19 and TRBJ1-2, with 7 bases aligning to TRBD1. CDR3 size: 13 residues. Germline V gene sequence: CDR1 LNHDA, CDR2 SQIVND (reference sequence). The J segment lost 4 bases and the V segment lost 6 bases, leaving 5 bases of the junction unmatched. CDR3 coding DNA: TGTGCCAGTAGGAAGGGACAGCTCTATGGCTACACCTTC. As protein: CASRKGQLYGYTF.

The sample holds a few counts of this clone. The chain recombines TRBV2 with TRBJ2-3, with a weak D call TRBD1 (7 bases). V was clipped by 5 bases and J by 7 bases, with 16 bases between them. Germline V CDR1 and CDR2: SNHLY, FYNNEI. The CDR3 length is 14 residues. The CDR3 DNA reads TGTGCCAGCAGTTCAGGGGGGACCCTGCATACGCAGTATTTT. Protein sequence: CASSSGGTLHTQYF.

The chain employs TRBV5-1 and TRBJ1-1, with TRBD1 as a possible D gene (5 bases). CDR3 length: 14 amino acids. Germline V gene sequence: CDR1 SGHRS, CDR2 YFSETQ. V was pared by 0 bases and J by 1 base, with 7 bases between. The CDR3 nucleotides read TGCGCCAGCAGCTTGGACAGGCCGAACACTGAAGCTTTCTTT. It specifies CASSLDRPNTEAFF.

The chain links TRBV2 to TRBJ2-5; D is possibly TRBD1 (5 bases). This CDR3 has 13 amino acids. V was shortened by 10 bases and J by 4 bases, with 16 bases between the two germline ends. Per the germline V gene, CDR1 is SNHLY and CDR2 is FYNNEI. CDR3 loop: CANTLQGGETQYF. CDR3 in DNA: TGTGCCAACACTCTCCAGGGCGGAGAGACCCAGTACTTC.

The chain carries TRBV2 and TRBJ1-1, with D perhaps matching TRBD1 (6 bases). Germline V CDR1 and CDR2: SNHLY, FYNNEI. The ends were cut back, 6 bases at V and 8 bases at J, with 25 bases in the middle. The CDR3 sequence is 16 residues long. CDR3 DNA: TGTGCCAGCAGGAGATCTTTGACCAGGGGCAGGGGCGAAGCTTTCTTT. Encoded protein: CASRRSLTRGRGEAFF.

Of note for this clone: Relative to the germline gene, one junction end is altered; a read error may explain this. V gene TRBV18 combines with J gene TRBJ1-5, with 11 positions matching TRBD1. The germline V gene encodes CDR1 KGHSH and CDR2 LQKENI. The CDR3 loop spans 16 amino acids. The CDR3 region has the DNA TGTGCCGGCTCACCGGGACAGGGGGGTAGCAATCAGCCCCAGCATTTT. Amino acid sequence: CAGSPGQGGSNQPQHF.

The chain carries TRBV5-8 and TRBJ2-7; 11 bases line up with TRBD1. With V trimmed by 3 bases and J by 5 bases, 10 bases remained unmatched. There are 16 residues in the CDR3. Germline CDR1 SGHTS, CDR2 YDEGEE. The CDR3 bases are TGTGCCAGCAGCTGGGGTCCCGGGACAGGGGGAAACGAGCAGTACTTC. It is translated as CASSWGPGTGGNEQYF.

J is TRBJ2-7 and V is TRBV5-1, with D possibly being TRBD2 (6 bases). The V and J ends lost 3 bases and 3 bases respectively, with 16 bases between them. This CDR3 comprises 15 residues. The germline gives CDR1 SGHRS, CDR2 YFSETQ. CDR3 residues: CASSSGVGLVYEQYF. Written as DNA, the CDR3 is TGCGCCAGCAGCTCGGGGGTCGGTTTAGTCTACGAGCAGTACTTC.

This sequence joins TRBV9 and TRBJ2-7, with 14 bases aligning to TRBD2. The CDR3 is 14 residues long. V lost 6 bases, J lost 8 bases, and 7 bases stayed unmatched. Germline CDR1 is SGDLS and CDR2 is YYNGEE. CDR3 residues: CASTQGTSGSKQYF. The CDR3 DNA is TGTGCCAGCACTCAAGGGACTAGCGGGAGCAAGCAGTACTTC.

This chain links TRBV10-1 with TRBJ2-1, with no clear D. Deletions cut 4 bases from V and 6 bases from J, with 10 bases between. Germline values: CDR1 WNHNN, CDR2 SYGVQD (reference sequence). The CDR3 loop spans 13 amino acids. The CDR3 protein is CASSGLVGNEQFF. CDR3 sequence (DNA): TGCGCCAGCAGTGGGCTAGTGGGCAATGAGCAGTTCTTC.

The chain links TRBV2 to TRBJ2-3; TRBD2 agrees at 11 bases. The trim removed 7 bases at V and 4 bases at J, leaving 4 bases unmatched. CDR1 is SNHLY and CDR2 is FYNNEI in the germline V gene. CDR3 length equals 14 residues. The CDR3 DNA reads as TGTGCCAGCATTGGTAGCGGGGGGGCAGATACGCAGTATTTT. Encoded protein: CASIGSGGADTQYF.

For this clone: This sample also contains other DNA sequences that code for the same CDR3. This chain joins TRBV6-5 and TRBJ2-3, with 11 bases fitting TRBD2. Germline-derived CDR1 and CDR2 are MNHEY and SVGAGI. The CDR3 contains 14 residues. With V trimmed by 6 bases and J by 3 bases, 2 bases remained unmatched. Here the CDR3 DNA reads TGTGCCAGCAGCCTAGCGGGAGGTACAGATACGCAGTATTTT. As protein: CASSLAGGTDTQYF.

The rearrangement links TRBV5-4 to TRBJ2-2, with 9 bases fitting TRBD2. The CDR3 runs 16 residues. The germline gives CDR1 SGHNT, CDR2 YYREEE (reference sequence). Trimming took 4 bases from V and 4 from J; bases not matched to a gene: 8. The CDR3 coding sequence is TGTGCCAGCAGCCGAGAAATAGCGGGAGTCACCGGGGAGCTGTTTTTT. Its translation is CASSREIAGVTGELFF.

The chain recombines TRBV18 with TRBJ2-7, with D tentatively TRBD1 (5 bases). This CDR3 spans 13 amino acids. The V and J ends lost 2 bases and 6 bases respectively, with 11 bases between them. CDR1 is KGHSH and CDR2 is LQKENI in the germline V gene. The CDR3 coding sequence is TGTGCCAGCTCACCAGGGGCAGAACGCGAGCAGTACTTC. The encoded protein is CASSPGAEREQYF.

The CDR3 region is CASSTGTGGEKLFF. DNA for the CDR3: TGTGCCAGCAGCACCGGGACAGGGGGTGAAAAACTGTTTTTT. This chain uses TRBV9 with TRBJ1-4; 11 positions agree with TRBD1. This CDR3 region has 14 residues. The V segment lost 4 bases and the J segment 7 bases; nucleotides outside the gene matches: 3. Germline loops: CDR1 SGDLS, CDR2 YYNGEE.

As DNA, the CDR3 is TGTGCCAGCAGCCAAGAGACAGTCAGTAATTCACCCCTCCACTTT. As protein: CASSQETVSNSPLHF. The V call is TRBV4-2, the J call TRBJ1-6, with D perhaps TRBD1 (5 bases). From germline, CDR1 is LGHNA and CDR2 YNFKEQ. The CDR3 has 15 residues. Trimming took off 0 bases at V and 6 bases at J, with 9 bases between the two ends.